This T cell receptor (beta chain) was documented in a study of STAT5B mutations in CD4+ large granular lymphocyte leukemia. Buffy coats from healthy blood donors served as controls. Produced via immunoSEQ multiplex PCR; TCRdb's table is partial and in-frame only. The data show 30,000 to 40,000 clones, roughly three quarters seen once. This CDR3 contains 14 residues. Germline V CDR1 and CDR2: SEHNR, FQNEAQ (reference sequence). V lost 2 bases, J lost 10 bases, and 4 bases stayed unmatched. The sample was CD4+ T cells from blood buffy coats. The clonotype comes from a human donor in good health. The V gene is TRBV7-9, the J gene TRBJ1-6; 8 positions agree with TRBD1. The CDR3 spells CASSLSGGGSPLHF. The CDR3 DNA reads as TGTGCCAGCAGCTTATCAGGGGGCGGGTCACCCCTCCACTTT.